These 17 T cell receptor beta chains originate from one sample sequenced in a study of cytomegalovirus exposure and HLA in healthy donors. PCR employed 60 Vbeta and 13 Jbeta primers. Sequencing used immunoSEQ multiplex PCR; TCRdb keeps in-frame clones, though not all of them. The table records about 120,000 clones, 17% of them present only once. The sequencing input was PBMCs. Every receptor here comes from a female donor in good health and CMV-seropositive.

The rearrangement links TRBV7-2 to TRBJ1-1; a weak D match, TRBD1 (6 bases). Germline V lookup: CDR1 SGHTA, CDR2 FQGNSA. V was clipped by 5 bases and J by 7 bases, with 14 bases between them. The CDR3 runs 13 residues. The CDR3 is CASSPRRTVEAFF. Written as DNA, the CDR3 is TGTGCCAGCAGCCCGAGAAGGACAGTTGAAGCTTTCTTT. Combining the CDR3 with reference TRBV7-2 and TRBJ1-1 gives the whole variable domain GAGVSQSPSNKVTEKGKDVELRCDPISGHTALYWYRQSLGQGLEFLIYFQGNSAPDKSGLPSDRFSAERTGGSVSTLTIQRTQQEDSAVYLCASSPRRTVEAFFGQGTRLTVV.

V is TRBV18 and J is TRBJ1-2; 9 nucleotides match TRBD1. V trimming: 3 bases; J trimming: 4 bases; junction bases outside the gene matches: 3. This CDR3 is built from 14 residues. Germline V gives CDR1 KGHSH, CDR2 LQKENI. CDR3 DNA sequence: TGTGCCAGCTCACCGTCGGGACAGGGCTATGGCTACACCTTC. It codes for CASSPSGQGYGYTF.

The rearrangement links TRBV15 to TRBJ2-4; D might be TRBD1 (5 bases). The CDR3 contains 15 residues. V lost 0 bases and J 0 bases, leaving 6 bases between the germline ends. Germline V gene lookup returns CDR1 LNHNV and CDR2 YYDKDF (reference sequence). The CDR3 here is CATSREGAAKNIQYF. CDR3 DNA sequence: TGTGCCACCAGCAGAGAAGGGGCAGCCAAAAACATTCAGTACTTC.

This clone came up a few times. This sequence joins TRBV5-4 and TRBJ2-7; D may be TRBD1 (5 bases). The V gene's germline CDR1 is SGHNT and CDR2 YYREEE (reference sequence). The V gene lost 5 bases and the J gene lost 1 base, with 10 bases spanning the gap. This CDR3 has 13 residues. The CDR3, as DNA: TGTGCCAGCAGACCAGCAGGGTCCTACGAGCAGTACTTC. It encodes CASRPAGSYEQYF.

Comment on this clone: Mismatch with germline at one junction end may stem from a read error. This chain joins TRBV2 and TRBJ2-3; TRBD2 agrees at 11 bases. Germline V lookup: CDR1 SNHLY, CDR2 FYNNEI. The CDR3 loop spans 15 amino acids. CDR3 nucleotides: TGTGCCAGGGAGATGACTAGCGGGACCACAGATAAGCAGTATTTT. Amino acid sequence: CAREMTSGTTDKQYF.

The genes are TRBV4-3 and TRBJ2-7; maybe TRBD2 (5 bases). The length of the CDR3 is 15 residues. Trimming removed 1 base at V and 1 base at J, with 11 bases between. Germline V lookup: CDR1 LGHNA, CDR2 YSLEER. In DNA, the CDR3 is TGCGCCAGCAGCCAAGGTAGTCGAGGGTCCTACGAGCAGTACTTC. As protein: CASSQGSRGSYEQYF.

J is TRBJ2-4 and V is TRBV28; possibly TRBD1 for D (5 bases). The germline V and J ends were trimmed by 2 bases and 10 bases, with 12 bases remaining between them. CDR1 is MDHEN and CDR2 is SYDVKM in the germline V gene. The CDR3 runs 13 residues. DNA of the CDR3: TGTGCCAGCAGTTTACCAGGGAACTTTATTCAGTACTTC. Translation: CASSLPGNFIQYF.

This chain uses TRBV29-1 with TRBJ2-3, with D possibly matching TRBD2 (5 bases). The germline gives CDR1 SQVTM, CDR2 ANQGSEA. CDR3 length: 13 residues. The V end was cut by 4 bases, the J end by 0 bases, with 8 bases between. The CDR3 DNA sequence: TGCAGCGTTGCACTAGGAAGCACAGATACGCAGTATTTT. Its translation: CSVALGSTDTQYF.

This chain joins TRBV5-1 and TRBJ2-5; TRBD1 might be the D (6 bases). Trimming removed 1 base at V and 5 bases at J, with 12 bases between. The CDR3 loop spans 14 amino acids. CDR1 and CDR2 (germline): SGHRS, YFSETQ. This CDR3 is CASSLWGPGETQYF. CDR3 DNA sequence: TGCGCCAGCAGCTTGTGGGGGCCCGGGGAGACCCAGTACTTC.

The chain links TRBV7-2 to TRBJ2-7; D is possibly TRBD2 (5 bases). V was clipped by 3 bases and J by 5 bases, with 11 bases between them. This CDR3 is built from 13 residues. Germline V gene lookup returns CDR1 SGHTA and CDR2 FQGNSA. Here the CDR3 DNA reads TGTGCCAGCAGCTTTACTAGGGTACACGAGCAGTACTTC. It translates to CASSFTRVHEQYF.

CDR3 loop: CASSSNRLDRAINYGYTF. The DNA of the CDR3 is TGTGCCAGCAGCTCAAACAGACTGGACAGGGCGATAAACTATGGCTACACCTTC. The chain recombines TRBV5-8 with TRBJ1-2, with 8 bases aligning to TRBD1. The germline gives CDR1 SGHTS, CDR2 YDEGEE. The length of the CDR3 is 18 residues. V gave up 3 bases and J gave up 2 bases; unmatched junction bases: 15. The full variable domain, in which reference TRBV5-8 and TRBJ1-2 provide the parts outside the CDR3, is EAGVTQSPTHLIKTRGQQATLRCSPISGHTSVYWYQQALGLGLQFLLWYDEGEERNRGNFPPRFSGRQFPNYSSELNVNALELEDSALYLCASSSNRLDRAINYGYTFGSGTRLTVV.

The gene calls are TRBV28 and TRBJ1-5; 11 bases line up with TRBD1. Looked up from germline, CDR1 is MDHEN and CDR2 is SYDVKM. J lost 6 bases, V lost 5 bases, and 9 bases had no gene match. CDR3 size: 16 residues. CDR3: CASSPGDRGLGQPQHF. The CDR3 nucleotides are TGTGCCAGCAGTCCCGGGGACAGGGGGTTGGGTCAGCCCCAGCATTTT. Based on the CDR3 plus reference TRBV28 and TRBJ1-5, the full variable domain is DVKVTQSSRYLVKRTGEKVFLECVQDMDHENMFWYRQDPGLGLRLIYFSYDVKMKEKGDIPEGYSVSREKKERFSLILESASTNQTSMYLCASSPGDRGLGQPQHFGDGTRLSIL.

This sequence joins TRBV2 and TRBJ2-3; D is unclear. The ends were cut back, 2 bases at V and 0 bases at J, with 12 bases in the middle. This CDR3 spans 16 amino acids. Germline lookup yields CDR1 SNHLY and CDR2 FYNNEI. CDR3 sequence reads: CASSERGRTSTDTQYF. The CDR3 DNA follows: TGTGCCAGCAGTGAACGCGGCAGAACCAGCACAGATACGCAGTATTTT.

The rearrangement links TRBV18 to TRBJ2-2; no reliable D call. The CDR3 is made up of 13 amino acids. Germline loops: CDR1 KGHSH, CDR2 LQKENI. The ends were cut back, 4 bases at V and 2 bases at J, with 5 bases in the middle. The CDR3 sequence is CASSLLNTGELFF. DNA for the CDR3: TGTGCCAGCTCACTATTAAACACCGGGGAGCTGTTTTTT.

A few counts support this clone. This chain joins TRBV6-1 and TRBJ1-3, with 7 bases matching TRBD1. Germline V lookup: CDR1 MNHNS, CDR2 SASEGT. The V and J ends lost 3 bases and 2 bases, in that order; junction bases with no gene match: 4. The CDR3 totals 15 residues. DNA of the CDR3: TGTGCCAGCAGTGAGTTCAGGGGGACTGGAAACACCATATATTTT. It encodes CASSEFRGTGNTIYF.

This clone has only a few counts. The chain carries TRBV28 and TRBJ2-2, with a tentative D call TRBD1 (6 bases). Germline-derived CDR1 and CDR2 are MDHEN and SYDVKM. This CDR3 has 15 amino acids. The ends were cut back, 5 bases at V and 7 bases at J, with 17 bases in the middle. CDR3 nucleotides: TGTGCCAGCAGTCACAGCGGACAGTTGGACGGGGAGCTGTTTTTT. Its protein product is CASSHSGQLDGELFF.

In its sample, this clone was seen a few times. The rearrangement joins TRBV7-2 to TRBJ2-5, with D possibly TRBD1 on 6 matching bases. V lost 3 bases to trimming and J lost 3 bases, with 14 bases between them. This CDR3 is built from 15 residues. Germline V gene lookup returns CDR1 SGHTA and CDR2 FQGNSA. CDR3 amino acids: CASSFLEWTEETQYF. The DNA of the CDR3 is TGTGCCAGCAGCTTCCTAGAATGGACAGAAGAGACCCAGTACTTC.